A selection of T cell receptor beta chains follows, all from one sample in a study of cytomegalovirus exposure and HLA in healthy donors. Assay: immunoSEQ multiplex PCR; the TCRdb copy retains only in-frame clones and omits some. The sample includes over 150,000 clones, approximately 72% seen only once; the top ten take 2.5% to 3%. Material for sequencing was PBMCs. Source of these receptors: a man between 18 and 29 years old in good health and CMV-seronegative. CDR3s include the opening cysteine and the closing phenylalanine or tryptophan. Each record gives: clone size, J gene, CDR3 length, D gene, V gene, CDR3 protein, CDR3 DNA. A D gene is named only where the DNA matches it firmly. Size is stated for part of the rows, as once, few or many counts, or as a class when the clone is expanded.

>-|TRBJ1-1|16|TRBD1|TRBV9
CASSVVRQGANTEAFF
TGTGCCAGCAGCGTAGTGAGACAGGGGGCCAACACTGAAGCTTTCTTT
>-|TRBJ2-5|14|-|TRBV4-2
CASSQDNYQETQYF
TGTGCCAGCAGCCAAGATAACTATCAAGAGACCCAGTACTTC
>-|TRBJ2-7|13|TRBD1|TRBV5-6
CASTGTGTYEQYF
TGTGCCAGCACCGGGACAGGGACCTACGAGCAGTACTTC
>few|TRBJ1-5|15|-|TRBV7-2
CASSFSRYSNQPQHF
TGTGCCAGCAGCTTCTCCCGGTATAGCAATCAGCCCCAGCATTTT
>-|TRBJ1-3|14|-|TRBV7-2
CASSPVPGGNTIYF
TGTGCCAGCAGTCCAGTCCCTGGTGGAAACACCATATATTTT
>-|TRBJ2-5|14|-|TRBV30
CAWSESRVQETQYF
TGTGCCTGGAGTGAATCCAGGGTTCAAGAGACCCAGTACTTC
>-|TRBJ2-1|13|-|TRBV4-1
CASSREFIYEQFF
TGCGCCAGCAGCCGCGAATTCATATATGAGCAGTTCTTC
>few|TRBJ1-5|15|TRBD1|TRBV19
CASSLTGGHVQPQHF
TGTGCCAGTAGTCTGACAGGGGGCCATGTTCAGCCCCAGCATTTT
>-|TRBJ1-1|13|-|TRBV28
CASSLTGDTEAFF
TGTGCCAGCAGTTTAACGGGGGACACTGAAGCTTTCTTT
>-|TRBJ2-1|17|TRBD1|TRBV4-2
CASSRQDIQGAINEQFF
TGTGCCAGCAGCCGACAAGATATACAGGGGGCTATTAATGAGCAGTTCTTC
>-|TRBJ2-1|13|-|TRBV25-1
CASSDQLYNEQFF
TGTGCCAGCAGTGACCAACTATACAATGAGCAGTTCTTC
>-|TRBJ2-4|13|-|TRBV10-2
CASSESQGNIQYF
TGCGCCAGCAGTGAGAGTCAGGGGAACATTCAGTACTTC
>-|TRBJ1-6|15|-|TRBV7-9
CASSLSSGRNSPLHF
TGTGCCAGCAGCTTAAGTTCAGGCCGAAATTCACCCCTCCACTTT
>-|TRBJ1-1|15|TRBD1|TRBV9
CASSVGTDLNTEAFF
TGTGCCAGCAGCGTGGGGACAGATTTGAACACTGAAGCTTTCTTT
>-|TRBJ2-5|16|TRBD1|TRBV5-4
CASSLSGGTGGETQYF
TGTGCCAGCAGCTTATCGGGGGGGACAGGGGGGGAGACCCAGTACTTC
>-|TRBJ2-4|15|TRBD2|TRBV19
CASSIITSGGNIQYF
TGTGCCAGTAGTATCATCACTAGCGGGGGAAACATTCAGTACTTC
>-|TRBJ2-7|13|TRBD2|TRBV2
CASVGLATYEQYF
TGTGCCAGCGTGGGACTAGCGACCTACGAGCAGTACTTC
>few|TRBJ2-1|15|-|TRBV18
CASSPLKGRGNEQFF
TGTGCCAGCTCACCTTTAAAAGGAAGAGGCAATGAGCAGTTCTTC
>-|TRBJ2-7|14|-|TRBV12-2
CASHSRRRPPEQYF
TGTGCAAGTCATTCTAGGAGGCGGCCTCCGGAGCAGTACTTC
>-|TRBJ1-1|16|-|TRBV7-8
CASSLVPGIMNTEAFF
TGTGCCAGCAGCTTAGTTCCCGGGATCATGAACACTGAAGCTTTCTTT
>-|TRBJ1-5|13|TRBD1|TRBV27
CASGGQVNQPQHF
TGTGCCAGCGGCGGACAGGTCAATCAGCCCCAGCATTTT
>-|TRBJ2-7|13|-|TRBV7-2
CASSSDRTYEQYF
TGTGCCAGCAGCTCCGACAGAACCTACGAGCAGTACTTC
>-|TRBJ2-7|15|-|TRBV6-1
CASRPKRDKTYEQYF
TGTGCCAGCAGGCCTAAACGGGACAAGACCTACGAGCAGTACTTC
>-|TRBJ2-5|15|TRBD1|TRBV4-3
CASSHATGVQETQYF
TGCGCCAGCAGCCACGCTACAGGGGTGCAAGAGACCCAGTACTTC
>-|TRBJ2-2|15|-|TRBV5-6
CASSELGRNTGELFF
TGTGCCAGCAGCGAATTGGGGAGGAACACCGGGGAGCTGTTTTTT
>-|TRBJ1-5|16|-|TRBV19
CASSTNHRVLNQPQHF
TGTGCCAGTAGTACGAACCACCGGGTCCTCAATCAGCCCCAGCATTTT
>-|TRBJ2-1|10|-|TRBV29-1
CSGRGNEQFF
TGCAGTGGTAGGGGGAATGAGCAGTTCTTC
>few|TRBJ1-1|15|-|TRBV18
CASSPRRNSGTEAFF
TGTGCCAGCTCACCACGACGAAATTCGGGGACTGAAGCTTTCTTT
>-|TRBJ2-6|18|TRBD1|TRBV5-1
CASSPGQVRYSGANVLTF
TGCGCCAGCAGCCCAGGACAGGTCCGATACTCTGGGGCCAACGTCCTGACTTTC
>-|TRBJ1-1|14|TRBD1|TRBV5-1
CASTVTGGDTEAFF
TGCGCCAGCACCGTTACAGGGGGAGACACTGAAGCTTTCTTT
>-|TRBJ2-1|16|TRBD2|TRBV7-9
CASSLAGRGANNEQFF
TGTGCCAGCAGCTTAGCGGGGCGGGGGGCTAACAATGAGCAGTTCTTC
>once|TRBJ1-6|12|-|TRBV6-6
CASGGLSSPLHF
TGTGCCAGCGGCGGGCTCAGCTCACCCCTCCACTTT
>-|TRBJ2-7|16|-|TRBV4-3
CASSQEYPGVSYEQYF
TGCGCCAGCAGCCAAGAGTACCCAGGGGTTTCCTACGAGCAGTACTTC
>-|TRBJ2-3|15|-|TRBV7-7
CASSLSVQITDTQYF
TGTGCTAGCAGCTTAAGTGTGCAGATCACAGATACGCAGTATTTT
>-|TRBJ1-6|15|TRBD1|TRBV7-6
CASSWGQGQNSPLHF
TGTGCCAGCAGCTGGGGACAGGGGCAAAATTCACCCCTCCACTTT
>-|TRBJ1-6|15|TRBD1|TRBV5-1
CASSLAGDSLSPLHF
TGCGCCAGCAGCTTGGCCGGGGACAGCCTTTCACCCCTCCACTTT
>few|TRBJ2-6|14|-|TRBV4-1
CATQKGGGANVLTF
TGCGCCACCCAGAAGGGCGGGGGGGCCAACGTCCTGACTTTC
>few|TRBJ2-3|18|TRBD2|TRBV9
CASSVATRGSYGGDTQYF
TGTGCCAGCAGCGTAGCTACGCGGGGGAGCTACGGCGGAGATACGCAGTATTTT
>-|TRBJ2-1|18|TRBD2|TRBV4-1
CASSHPTSGMLVYNEQFF
TGCGCCAGCAGCCATCCGACTAGCGGGATGCTAGTCTACAATGAGCAGTTCTTC
>-|TRBJ2-2|16|-|TRBV6-5
CASSYSMGPNTGELFF
TGTGCCAGCAGTTACTCGATGGGGCCGAACACCGGGGAGCTGTTTTTT
>few|TRBJ1-1|13|-|TRBV7-9
CASSFELNTEAFF
TGTGCCAGCAGCTTCGAGCTGAACACTGAAGCTTTCTTT
>-|TRBJ2-1|17|TRBD2|TRBV7-9
CSSSHKKRGSSYNEQFF
TGTTCCAGCAGCCATAAGAAGCGGGGTAGCTCCTACAATGAGCAGTTCTTC
>-|TRBJ1-1|14|TRBD1|TRBV10-3
CAIISGGAGTEAFF
TGTGCCATCATATCAGGGGGCGCAGGCACTGAAGCTTTCTTT
>-|TRBJ2-2|19|TRBD1|TRBV7-2
CASSVYQSRGRVNTGELFF
TGTGCCAGCAGCGTCTACCAATCCAGGGGGCGCGTAAACACCGGGGAGCTGTTTTTT
>-|TRBJ2-1|16|TRBD1|TRBV4-3
CASSQDGRQGAGEQFF
TGCGCCAGCAGCCAAGATGGAAGACAGGGGGCAGGGGAGCAGTTCTTC
>once|TRBJ2-5|15|TRBD2|TRBV6-1
CASSTLPGGWETQYF
TGTGCCAGCAGCACCCTGCCGGGGGGGTGGGAGACCCAGTACTTC
>few|TRBJ1-1|15|-|TRBV27
CASLNRAGAGTEAFF
TGTGCCAGCCTTAATCGTGCGGGGGCAGGCACTGAAGCTTTCTTT
>-|TRBJ2-3|16|-|TRBV19
CASSILNTLLTDTQYF
TGTGCCAGTAGTATCCTCAACACGCTCCTCACAGATACGCAGTATTTT
>-|TRBJ2-3|16|-|TRBV9
CASSPRGRGFKDTQYF
TGTGCCAGCAGCCCCAGGGGGCGGGGGTTCAAAGATACGCAGTATTTT
>few|TRBJ2-3|15|TRBD2|TRBV6-6
CASRRTSGPTDTQYF
TGTGCCAGCAGAAGGACTAGCGGCCCCACAGATACGCAGTATTTT
>-|TRBJ1-2|14|-|TRBV5-4
CASSLWGGGYGYTF
TGTGCCAGCAGCCTCTGGGGGGGAGGGTATGGCTACACCTTC
>-|TRBJ1-2|13|-|TRBV14
CASSQQGNYGYTF
TGTGCCAGCAGCCAACAGGGGAACTATGGCTACACCTTC
>-|TRBJ2-2|12|-|TRBV10-3
CAIGHDTGELFF
TGTGCCATCGGGCATGACACCGGGGAGCTGTTTTTT